This T cell receptor (beta chain) was sequenced in a study of cytomegalovirus exposure and HLA in healthy donors. Study overall: Earlier findings included about 120 million unique TCR beta sequences obtained from about 179 million T cells.

The V gene end was trimmed by 11 bases and the J gene end by 8 bases; junction bases not matched to a gene: 12. Germline CDR1 and CDR2: MNHNS and SASEGT. This CDR3 is built from 13 residues. PCR was performed using 60 Vbeta and 13 Jbeta primers. Data came from immunoSEQ multiplex PCR; TCRdb stores just in-frame clones and leaves some out. The repertoire holds 200,000 or so clones, with 70% to 90% as singletons. Study-level findings and limits: As confirmed in vitro, a few CMV-associated chains were specific for CMV antigens. The study designated fewer than 200 TCR beta chains cytomegalovirus-associated.

As concerns this clone: Its target is unknown.

This receptor was obtained from a man aged 25 to 40 in good health and CMV-seronegative. The V gene is TRBV6-1, the J gene TRBJ1-2; 9 bases line up with TRBD1. Sequencing was performed on PBMCs. CDR3 residues: CAGKRTGAEGYTF. The CDR3 coding sequence is TGTGCCGGGAAGAGGACAGGGGCTGAGGGCTACACCTTC.